Below are 21 T cell receptor beta chains sequenced from a single sample in a study of spatial heterogeneity in lung cancer. TCRdb re-called the 5' RACE reads with MiXCR, one entry per CDR3 protein. The data contain roughly 72,000 distinct CDR3 sequences, approximately 8.9% of them singletons. The time point: blood at routine non-recurrence follow-up after resection. Here the sequenced sample was PBMCs, taken at follow-up. The receptors come from a female donor with early-stage non-small cell lung cancer.

This clonotype was detected a few times. The V gene is TRBV3-1, the J gene TRBJ1-5; a weak D match, TRBD1 (5 bases). CDR3 size: 14 residues. Germline CDR1 LGHDT, CDR2 YNNKEL (reference sequence). Between the trimmed V and J ends, which lost 1 base and 4 bases, there was a span of 8 bases. For the CDR3, the DNA is TGTGCCAGCAGCCAAGGAACAGGTAATCAGCCCCAGCATTTT. Protein product: CASSQGTGNQPQHF.

The chain is built from TRBV12-3 or TRBV12-4 and TRBJ1-2, with D possibly TRBD1 on 6 matching bases. The CDR3 is made up of 15 amino acids. Trimming stripped 4 bases from V and 3 bases from J, with 15 bases between. CDR3 DNA: TGTGCCAGCAGTTACCCCAGGGGAGGAGACTATGGCTACACCTTC. This sequence encodes CASSYPRGGDYGYTF.

This clonotype was picked up a small number of times. J is TRBJ2-1 and V is TRBV7-9; D unresolved. This CDR3 has 15 residues. Germline-derived CDR1 and CDR2 are SEHNR and FQNEAQ (reference sequence). The V end lost 5 bases, the J end lost 5 bases, and 16 bases lay between the germline ends. CDR3 amino acids: CASSPNLFENNEQFF. The CDR3 coding sequence is TGTGCCAGCAGCCCGAACCTCTTTGAAAACAATGAGCAGTTCTTC.

This clonotype showed up many times. The rearrangement joins TRBV7-3 to TRBJ2-7; 10 bases fit TRBD1. The CDR3 length is 16 residues. J gave up 5 bases and V 1 base, and 8 bases lay outside the gene matches. Germline loops: CDR1 SGHTA, CDR2 FQGTGA. CDR3 sequence (DNA): TGTGCCAGCAGCTTAAACCCGTTCGGGACAGGGGACGAGCAGTACTTC. It translates to CASSLNPFGTGDEQYF.

There are many counts of this clonotype. The chain recombines TRBV6-6 with TRBJ1-1; D remains ambiguous. V gave up 3 bases and J gave up 7 bases, with 18 bases separating them. CDR3 length: 15 amino acids. In germline, CDR1 is MNHNY, CDR2 SVGAGI (reference sequence). The CDR3 nucleotides are TGTGCCAGCAGTTATCTAACTCTAGGGTCAGGTGAAGCTTTCTTT. Protein: CASSYLTLGSGEAFF.

This clonotype was observed at least ten times. V gene TRBV11-1 combines with J gene TRBJ2-3, with D possibly TRBD2 on 5 matching bases. The CDR3 sequence is 14 residues long. V dropped 4 bases and J dropped 2 bases, with 10 bases sitting between them. In germline, CDR1 is SGHAT, CDR2 FQDESV (reference sequence). The CDR3 sequence is CASSYPGLTDTQYF. DNA of the CDR3: TGTGCCAGCAGCTATCCCGGACTCACAGATACGCAGTATTTT.

This clonotype turned up a few times. This chain connects TRBV5-5 to TRBJ2-2; D is possibly TRBD1 or TRBD2 (5 bases each). CDR1 SGHKS and CDR2 YYEKEE come from the germline V gene (reference sequence). This CDR3 is 13 amino acids long. V was trimmed by 6 bases and J by 6 bases, leaving 12 bases between them. The CDR3 sequence: CASTRVGAGELFF. CDR3 nucleotides: TGTGCCAGCACCCGTGTGGGGGCCGGGGAGCTGTTTTTT.

This clonotype was counted many times. The rearrangement uses TRBV7-3 and TRBJ1-1; perhaps TRBD1 as D (6 bases). Germline V CDR1 and CDR2: SGHTA, FQGTGA. The CDR3 has 13 amino acids. V was shortened by 8 bases and J by 6 bases, with 16 bases between the two germline ends. CDR3 in amino acids: CASSPTRGSEAFF. Here the CDR3 DNA reads TGTGCCAGCTCACCTACGAGGGGGTCTGAAGCTTTCTTT.

This clonotype was detected only a few times. This chain connects TRBV20-1 to TRBJ2-1, with D perhaps matching TRBD2 (6 bases). The V gene's germline CDR1 is DFQATT and CDR2 SNEGSKA (reference sequence). The ends were cut back, 5 bases at V and 4 bases at J, with 24 bases in the middle. This CDR3 is 17 amino acids long. The CDR3 DNA reads TGCAGTGCTCTCCCTTTGGGGGGAGAGTATGGATACAATGAGCAGTTCTTC. Amino acids: CSALPLGGEYGYNEQFF.

This clonotype appeared a few times. The V call is TRBV15, the J call TRBJ2-1; the match to TRBD1 covers 7 bases. The CDR3 length is 14 residues. Trimming removed 8 bases from V and 0 bases from J; junction bases left unmatched: 4. Germline-derived CDR1 and CDR2 are LNHNV and YYDKDF (reference sequence). In DNA, the CDR3 is TGTGCCACCGATCCAGGGGGCTCCTACAATGAGCAGTTCTTC. This sequence encodes CATDPGGSYNEQFF.

This clonotype was observed at least ten times. V is TRBV2 and J is TRBJ1-2; TRBD1 agrees at 8 bases. After removal of 9 bases from V and 8 bases from J, the junction contained 8 bases not matched to a gene. CDR1 and CDR2 from the germline V gene are SNHLY and FYNNEI. The CDR3 spans 12 residues. CDR3 sequence reads: CASLRTGKGYTF. CDR3 DNA sequence: TGTGCCAGTCTAAGGACAGGGAAAGGCTACACCTTC.

This clonotype was counted ten times or more. DNA of the CDR3: TGTGCCAGCAAGGGGAGGGAAAGAGAAGGATTGTCCTACAATGAGCAGTTCTTC. It specifies CASKGREREGLSYNEQFF. The gene calls are TRBV27 and TRBJ2-1; 7 bases agree with TRBD2. CDR1 is MNHEY, CDR2 SMNVEV, per germline (reference sequence). The CDR3 contains 18 residues. V lost 7 bases to trimming and J lost 1 base; unmatched junction nucleotides: 16.

This clonotype was seen a handful of times. This may stem from a read error, because a much larger clone lies one nucleotide away. This chain links TRBV20-1 with TRBJ2-1, with D tentatively TRBD2 (6 bases). Trimming removed 6 bases from V and 9 bases from J, with 18 bases in between. Germline CDR1 DFQATT, CDR2 SNEGSKA (reference sequence). CDR3 length: 13 residues. The CDR3 sequence: CSAPGAGLVEQFF. The CDR3 coding sequence is TGCAGTGCCCCGGGAGCCGGTTTAGTTGAGCAGTTCTTC.

CDR3 residues: CASSEGTSGLYEQYF. The DNA for the CDR3 is TGTGCCAGCAGCGAGGGGACTAGCGGCCTCTACGAGCAGTACTTC. The rearrangement joins TRBV9 to TRBJ2-7; 11 bases agree with TRBD2. CDR1 and CDR2 (germline): SGDLS, YYNGEE. The CDR3 is 15 amino acids. The trim removed 3 bases at V and 3 bases at J, leaving 5 bases unmatched.

This clonotype has ten or more counts. The CDR3 DNA reads as TGTGCCAGCACCCTTAGCGGGACGCCCTACGAGCAGTACTTC. This codes for CASTLSGTPYEQYF. The chain recombines TRBV28 with TRBJ2-7, with 8 bases matching TRBD2. The CDR3 runs to 14 residues. CDR1 is MDHEN and CDR2 is SYDVKM in the germline V gene. V lost 7 bases and J lost 2; bases outside the gene matches: 7.

This clonotype appeared many times. V usage is TRBV27 and J usage is TRBJ1-1; D remains ambiguous. Germline lookup yields CDR1 MNHEY and CDR2 SMNVEV (reference sequence). V lost 3 bases and J 0 bases, leaving 5 bases between the germline ends. The CDR3 spans 13 residues. For the CDR3, the DNA is TGTGCCAGCAGTTTCATGATGAACACTGAAGCTTTCTTT. This encodes CASSFMMNTEAFF.

This clonotype has ten or more counts. This sequence joins TRBV28 and TRBJ2-7; D ambiguous. CDR1 and CDR2 from the germline V gene are MDHEN and SYDVKM. The V end was cut by 7 bases, the J end by 3 bases, with 10 bases between. The CDR3 length is 12 residues. CDR3 region: CASNDGIYEQYF. Written as DNA, the CDR3 is TGTGCCAGCAACGACGGCATCTACGAGCAGTACTTC.

This clonotype occurred many times. This chain uses TRBV19 with TRBJ2-1, with 8 bases identical to TRBD1. V dropped 7 bases and J dropped 8; count of bases not matched to a gene: 13. The length of the CDR3 is 15 residues. The germline gives CDR1 LNHDA, CDR2 SQIVND (reference sequence). The CDR3 coding sequence is TGTGCCAGTACCCCGGACAGGGCATCGACGGATGAGCAGTTCTTC. It is translated as CASTPDRASTDEQFF.

In this sample, this clonotype turned up many times. The chain uses TRBV10-3 and TRBJ2-2, with 9 bases that match TRBD2. The CDR3 length is 14 residues. The germline CDR1 and CDR2 sequences are ENHRY and SYGVKD. V dropped 6 bases and J dropped 8; count of bases not matched to a gene: 7. CDR3 in amino acids: CAISPQREAGELFF. The CDR3 DNA reads as TGTGCCATCAGCCCCCAGCGGGAGGCGGGGGAGCTGTTTTTT.

This clonotype has more than one count but fewer than ten. The chain employs TRBV2 and TRBJ1-6; 7 nucleotides align to TRBD1. The ends lost 6 bases at V and 4 bases at J; junction bases unmatched: 6. This CDR3 contains 15 residues. Germline values: CDR1 SNHLY, CDR2 FYNNEI. The CDR3 coding sequence is TGTGCCAGCAGAGGGGGCGGGGGTTATAATTCACCCCTCCACTTT. Residues: CASRGGGGYNSPLHF. Full variable domain (rest looked up from reference TRBV2 and TRBJ1-6): EPEVTQTPSHQVTQMGQEVILRCVPISNHLYFYWYRQILGQKVEFLVSFYNNEISEKSEIFDDQFSVERPDGSNFTLKIRSTKLEDSAMYFCASRGGGGYNSPLHFGNGTRLTVT.

The V call is TRBV3-1, the J call TRBJ1-5; D ambiguous. CDR1 is LGHDT, CDR2 YNNKEL, per germline (reference sequence). The CDR3 is 15 amino acids. V lost 2 bases to trimming and J lost 8 bases, with 16 bases between them. The CDR3 nucleotides are TGTGCCAGCAGCCAACAAGCGTTTGGGCATGAGCCCCAGCATTTT. Residues: CASSQQAFGHEPQHF.